Each of the 9 T cell receptor beta chains below was sequenced from the same sample in a study of cytomegalovirus exposure and HLA in healthy donors. The PCR was carried out with 60 Vbeta primers and 13 Jbeta primers. Profiling relied on immunoSEQ multiplex PCR, and the TCRdb table lists in-frame clones only, not all of them. The sample records about 270,000 clones, 80% to 90% being singletons. The sample comprised PBMCs. Source of these receptors: a middle-aged man in good health and CMV-seropositive.

This chain connects TRBV4-1 to TRBJ1-5; 7 bases are shared with TRBD1. Trimming at V came to 3 bases and at J to 1 base, leaving 6 bases not matched to a gene. This CDR3 has 16 residues. The germline gives CDR1 MGHRA, CDR2 YSYEKL. DNA for the CDR3: TGCGCCAGCAGCCAGGGTCTCAGGGGGAGCAATCAGCCCCAGCATTTT. Translated, it gives CASSQGLRGSNQPQHF.

The chain couples TRBV7-8 to TRBJ1-4; D gene unclear. Germline-derived CDR1 and CDR2 are SGHVS and FQNEAQ. The length of the CDR3 is 15 residues. V was pared by 2 bases and J by 5 bases, with 12 bases between. The CDR3 nucleotides read TGTGCCAGCAGCTTACTTTACAGATCAAATGAAAAACTGTTTTTT. Protein product: CASSLLYRSNEKLFF. The entire variable domain, with the rest obtained from reference TRBV7-8 and TRBJ1-4, is as follows: GAGVSQSPRYKVAKRGQDVALRCDPISGHVSLFWYQQALGQGPEFLTYFQNEAQLDKSGLPSDRFFAERPEGSVSTLKIQRTQQEDSAVYLCASSLLYRSNEKLFFGSGTQLSVL.

J is TRBJ1-5 and V is TRBV19, with TRBD1 matching 10 bases. The CDR3 length is 15 residues. Germline trimming cut 6 bases from V and 4 bases from J; bases unmatched to any gene: 6. Germline V gives CDR1 LNHDA, CDR2 SQIVND (reference sequence). This chain's CDR3 is CASRSTGGANQPQHF. The CDR3 DNA sequence: TGTGCCAGTAGGTCGACAGGGGGCGCAAATCAGCCCCAGCATTTT.

The chain recombines TRBV28 with TRBJ1-5; D remains unclear. V lost 3 bases and J 2 bases, leaving 11 bases between the germline ends. This CDR3 spans 15 amino acids. CDR1 and CDR2 from the germline V gene are MDHEN and SYDVKM. The chain's CDR3 is CASSFGGSGNQPQHF. The CDR3, as DNA: TGTGCCAGCAGTTTTGGAGGGAGTGGCAATCAGCCCCAGCATTTT.

V gene TRBV6-5 combines with J gene TRBJ2-1; 11 nucleotides match TRBD1. The trim removed 2 bases at V and 7 bases at J, leaving 4 bases unmatched. This CDR3 spans 15 amino acids. Per the germline V gene, CDR1 is MNHEY and CDR2 is SVGAGI. CDR3 sequence: CASSYRRDRGNEQFF. CDR3 bases: TGTGCCAGCAGTTACCGACGGGACAGGGGGAATGAGCAGTTCTTC.

This chain links TRBV29-1 with TRBJ2-1; 10 nucleotides match TRBD2. CDR1 is SQVTM, CDR2 ANQGSEA, per germline. This CDR3 is 19 amino acids long. Unmatched junction bases numbered 11, after V lost 0 bases and J lost 0 bases. CDR3: CSVEDLATSGRHSYNEQFF. The CDR3 coding sequence is TGCAGCGTTGAAGATCTTGCGACTAGCGGGCGCCACTCCTACAATGAGCAGTTCTTC.

As to this clone: The junction departs from germline at one end; a sequencing error may be responsible. V usage is TRBV7-9 and J usage is TRBJ2-7; possible D gene TRBD2, 5 bases. Germline-derived CDR1 and CDR2 are SEHNR and FQNEAQ (reference sequence). The CDR3 is 14 residues long. The CDR3 sequence: CSSSAGLMTYEQYF. Written as DNA, the CDR3 is TGTTCCAGCAGCGCTGGACTGATGACCTACGAGCAGTACTTC.

The rearrangement links TRBV9 to TRBJ1-2; 9 nucleotides agree with TRBD1. This CDR3 spans 16 amino acids. Looked up from germline, CDR1 is SGDLS and CDR2 is YYNGEE. Trimming took 5 bases from V and 5 from J; bases not matched to a gene: 13. The DNA of the CDR3 is TGTGCCAGCAGTCCCGGACAGGGGCCTGTAGGGTATGGCTACACCTTC. This translates into CASSPGQGPVGYGYTF.

This chain joins TRBV2 and TRBJ1-2; 8 bases match TRBD1. This CDR3 contains 14 residues. J was trimmed by 2 bases and V by 6 bases; bases with no gene match: 5. Germline V lookup: CDR1 SNHLY, CDR2 FYNNEI. In DNA form, the CDR3 reads TGTGCCAGCAGCCTAAGACAGGGGAACTATGGCTACACCTTC. Protein product: CASSLRQGNYGYTF.